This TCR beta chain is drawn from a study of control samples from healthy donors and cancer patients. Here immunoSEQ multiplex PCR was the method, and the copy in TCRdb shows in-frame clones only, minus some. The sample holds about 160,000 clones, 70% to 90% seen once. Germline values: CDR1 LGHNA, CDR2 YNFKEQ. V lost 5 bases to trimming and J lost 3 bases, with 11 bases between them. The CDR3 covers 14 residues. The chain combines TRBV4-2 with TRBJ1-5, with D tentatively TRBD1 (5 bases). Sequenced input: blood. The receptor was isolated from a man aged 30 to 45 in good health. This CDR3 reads CASSDGGANQPQHF. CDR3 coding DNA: TGTGCCAGCAGCGACGGCGGGGCCAATCAGCCCCAGCATTTT.